A single sample gave rise to the 30 T cell receptor beta chains below, sequenced in a study of blood T cell repertoires in COVID-19. Some clones are missing from TCRdb's copy, which holds only in-frame ones; the method was immunoSEQ multiplex PCR. The top ten clones hold nearly 7.5% of a sample with more than 45,000 clones, about 88% of them seen once. Source material: peripheral blood. The source is a human donor with active COVID-19. The donor label of this sample is uncertain.

This chain joins TRBV7-9 and TRBJ1-3; 10 positions match TRBD1. J lost 3 bases, V lost 4 bases, and 3 bases had no gene match. This CDR3 comprises 15 residues. In germline, CDR1 is SEHNR, CDR2 FQNEAQ (reference sequence). CDR3 bases: TGTGCCAGCAGCTCCGGACAGGGGGATGGAAACACCATATATTTT. Residues: CASSSGQGDGNTIYF.

This chain connects TRBV10-3 to TRBJ2-5; 7 bases line up with TRBD2. J was trimmed by 4 bases and V by 2 bases; bases with no gene match: 4. Germline V gene data show CDR1 as ENHRY and CDR2 as SYGVKD. This CDR3 has 14 amino acids. The chain's CDR3 is CAISEILAGETQYF. For the CDR3, the DNA is TGTGCCATCAGTGAGATCTTAGCGGGAGAGACCCAGTACTTC.

The chain joins TRBV7-9 to TRBJ2-1; D is perhaps TRBD1 (6 bases). The CDR3 covers 15 residues. Trimming pared 4 bases from V and 0 bases from J, leaving 10 bases between. From germline, CDR1 is SEHNR and CDR2 FQNEAQ (reference sequence). In DNA form, the CDR3 reads TGTGCCAGCAGCTCCGGGACAAGCTCCTACAATGAGCAGTTCTTC. Translated: CASSSGTSSYNEQFF. Based on the CDR3 plus reference TRBV7-9 and TRBJ2-1, the full variable domain is DTGVSQNPRHKITKRGQNVTFRCDPISEHNRLYWYRQTLGQGPEFLTYFQNEAQLEKSRLLSDRFSAERPKGSFSTLEIQRTEQGDSAMYLCASSSGTSSYNEQFFGPGTRLTVL.

The CDR3 sequence is CASSLWTGSSNQPQHF. Written as DNA, the CDR3 is TGTGCCAGCAGCTTGTGGACAGGCAGTAGCAATCAGCCCCAGCATTTT. The chain has TRBV7-9 and TRBJ1-5, with 7 bases matching TRBD1. The germline V gene encodes CDR1 SEHNR and CDR2 FQNEAQ (reference sequence). This CDR3 comprises 16 residues. Trimming cost V 3 bases and J 0 bases; bases outside gene matches: 5.

In DNA form, the CDR3 reads TGCGCCAGCAGCTCGACAGATTTCACAGATACGCAGTATTTT. It encodes CASSSTDFTDTQYF. The V call is TRBV5-1, the J call TRBJ2-3; a weak D match, TRBD1 (5 bases). Germline assignment: CDR1 SGHRS and CDR2 YFSETQ. This CDR3 contains 14 residues. Trimming cost V 3 bases and J 2 bases, with 10 bases left between them.

This clone was detected a few times. The gene calls are TRBV9 and TRBJ1-1; no clear D gene. Trimming removed 3 bases at V and 4 bases at J, with 10 bases between. Germline lookup yields CDR1 SGDLS and CDR2 YYNGEE. The CDR3 runs 13 residues. CDR3: CASSGGFGTEAFF. In DNA form, the CDR3 reads TGTGCCAGCAGCGGCGGATTTGGCACTGAAGCTTTCTTT.

V and J are TRBV5-1 and TRBJ1-4; 8 bases line up with TRBD1. CDR1 and CDR2 (germline): SGHRS, YFSETQ. The CDR3 is made up of 14 amino acids. V lost 4 bases, J lost 8 bases, and 7 bases stayed unmatched. The CDR3 sequence: CASSQGALGEKLFF. The CDR3 bases are TGCGCCAGCAGCCAGGGGGCATTGGGCGAAAAACTGTTTTTT. The variable domain in full, with the rest retrieved from reference TRBV5-1 and TRBJ1-4, is KAGVTQTPRYLIKTRGQQVTLSCSPISGHRSVSWYQQTPGQGLQFLFEYFSETQRNKGNFPGRFSGRQFSNSRSEMNVSTLELGDSALYLCASSQGALGEKLFFGSGTQLSVL.

The chain employs TRBV9 and TRBJ1-4; D uncertain. Looked up from germline, CDR1 is SGDLS and CDR2 is YYNGEE. V lost 0 bases to trimming and J lost 8 bases, with 17 bases between them. CDR3 size: 16 residues. This CDR3 is CASSVEGVSPYEKLFF. DNA of the CDR3: TGTGCCAGCAGCGTAGAAGGAGTTTCCCCATACGAAAAACTGTTTTTT.

The rearrangement links TRBV19 to TRBJ2-2; weak D call: TRBD2 (6 bases). This CDR3 has 13 amino acids. Germline CDR1 and CDR2: LNHDA and SQIVND (reference sequence). V lost 1 base to trimming and J lost 7 bases, with 7 bases between them. The CDR3 is CASSIVGSGELFF. For the CDR3, the DNA is TGTGCCAGTAGTATAGTCGGGAGCGGGGAGCTGTTTTTT.

The chain uses TRBV3-1 (or the pseudogene TRBV3-2) and TRBJ2-7, with 8 bases that match TRBD1. Trimming took 5 bases from V and 7 from J; bases not matched to a gene: 10. The CDR3 extends over 14 amino acids. Germline loops: CDR1 LGHDT, CDR2 YNNKEL (reference sequence). In DNA, the CDR3 is TGTGCCAGCAGCAAAGGACAGGGAAAAGGGGAGCAGTACTTC. Translation gives CASSKGQGKGEQYF.

This clone was detected once. The chain has TRBV2 and TRBJ2-2, with 9 bases fitting TRBD2. Germline-derived CDR1 and CDR2 are SNHLY and FYNNEI. The CDR3 is 15 residues long. After removal of 6 bases from V and 3 bases from J, the junction contained 5 bases not matched to a gene. CDR3 in DNA: TGTGCCAGCAGGGCCCTAGCGGGGTACACCGGGGAGCTGTTTTTT. Protein product: CASRALAGYTGELFF.

This clone came up once. V and J are TRBV7-2 and TRBJ2-7; possibly TRBD2 for D (5 bases). Germline V gene data show CDR1 as SGHTA and CDR2 as FQGNSA. The CDR3 length is 13 residues. Between the trimmed V and J ends, which lost 4 bases and 5 bases, there was a span of 12 bases. The CDR3 nucleotides are TGTGCCAGCAGCTACAAATACGGGGACGAGCAGTACTTC. This encodes CASSYKYGDEQYF. Complete variable domain (other parts from reference TRBV7-2 and TRBJ2-7): GAGVSQSPSNKVTEKGKDVELRCDPISGHTALYWYRQSLGQGLEFLIYFQGNSAPDKSGLPSDRFSAERTGGSVSTLTIQRTQQEDSAVYLCASSYKYGDEQYFGPGTRLTVT.

The V gene is TRBV5-1, the J gene TRBJ1-2, with D possibly matching TRBD1 (5 bases). This CDR3 is 14 amino acids long. V dropped 0 bases and J dropped 6 bases, with 12 bases sitting between them. Germline V gives CDR1 SGHRS, CDR2 YFSETQ. As DNA, the CDR3 is TGCGCCAGCAGCTTGGCGACAGTAACTGATGGCTACACCTTC. It translates to CASSLATVTDGYTF.

The chain carries TRBV18 and TRBJ2-2; 11 bases align to TRBD1. CDR3 length: 15 amino acids. With V trimmed by 2 bases and J by 4 bases, 0 bases remained unmatched. Per germline, CDR1 KGHSH and CDR2 LQKENI. The CDR3 protein is CASSPGTGGTGELFF. The DNA for the CDR3 is TGTGCCAGCTCACCAGGGACAGGGGGCACCGGGGAGCTGTTTTTT. Based on the CDR3 plus reference TRBV18 and TRBJ2-2, the full variable domain is NAGVMQNPRHLVRRRGQEARLRCSPMKGHSHVYWYRQLPEEGLKFMVYLQKENIIDESGMPKERFSAEFPKEGPSILRIQQVVRGDSAAYFCASSPGTGGTGELFFGEGSRLTVL.

The gene calls are TRBV2 and TRBJ2-1; 8 bases agree with TRBD2. This CDR3 spans 15 amino acids. Germline trimming cut 7 bases from V and 6 bases from J; bases unmatched to any gene: 11. Germline CDR1 is SNHLY and CDR2 is FYNNEI. The CDR3 sequence: CASTRYKREINEQFF. CDR3 nucleotide sequence: TGTGCCAGCACCCGCTATAAGCGGGAGATCAATGAGCAGTTCTTC.

The gene calls are TRBV19 and TRBJ2-4; TRBD1 matches at 11 bases. CDR1 and CDR2 (germline): LNHDA, SQIVND (reference sequence). Losses at the gene ends were 5 bases for V and 8 bases for J; bases not matched to a gene: 11. The CDR3 runs 16 residues. The CDR3 is CASSSYPGQGGHIQYF. CDR3 nucleotides: TGTGCCAGTAGTTCATACCCGGGACAGGGGGGGCACATTCAGTACTTC.

J is TRBJ2-7 and V is TRBV6-6; TRBD1 aligns across 11 bases. Germline V lookup: CDR1 MNHNY, CDR2 SVGAGI (reference sequence). V shed 5 bases, J shed 4 bases, and the junction held 4 bases outside the gene matches. This CDR3 comprises 14 residues. The CDR3 DNA sequence: TGTGCCAGCAGTGGACAGGGGGCGGAATACGAGCAGTACTTC. Translated, it gives CASSGQGAEYEQYF.

The chain uses TRBV11-3 and TRBJ1-1; 7 bases are shared with TRBD1. This CDR3 has 15 amino acids. J gave up 1 base and V 3 bases, and 5 bases lay outside the gene matches. CDR1 and CDR2 (germline): SGHNT, YENEEA. CDR3 DNA sequence: TGTGCCAGCAGCTTGGAGGACAGGTGGAACACTGAAGCTTTCTTT. It yields the protein CASSLEDRWNTEAFF.

This clone was found a few times. This rearrangement joins TRBV7-2 to TRBJ2-1, with 9 bases fitting TRBD1. Per the germline V gene, CDR1 is SGHTA and CDR2 is FQGNSA. With V trimmed by 5 bases and J by 0 bases, 5 bases remained unmatched. The CDR3 contains 16 residues. As DNA, the CDR3 is TGTGCCAGCAGCCTCAGACAGGGGGGCTCCTACAATGAGCAGTTCTTC. Translating gives CASSLRQGGSYNEQFF.

The genes are TRBV6-1 and TRBJ2-6, with D hard to call. This CDR3 contains 16 residues. The ends were cut back, 4 bases at V and 0 bases at J, with 10 bases in the middle. Germline V gene sequence: CDR1 MNHNS, CDR2 SASEGT. The CDR3 loop is CASSGGTSSGANVLTF. CDR3 nucleotides: TGTGCCAGCAGTGGTGGCACCTCCTCTGGGGCCAACGTCCTGACTTTC.

In this sample, this clone turned up a few times. The junction and the germline gene differ at one end; a read error may be behind it. This chain uses TRBV7-7 with TRBJ2-5, with 9 bases identical to TRBD1. The CDR3 spans 14 residues. Germline CDR1 and CDR2: SSHAT and FNYEAQ (reference sequence). CDR3 amino acids: CASSPGTGSQTQYF. CDR3 in DNA: TGTGCTAGCAGCCCCGGGACAGGGAGCCAGACCCAGTACTTC.

This chain uses TRBV6-6 with TRBJ2-5; D is unresolved. The V gene's germline CDR1 is MNHNY and CDR2 SVGAGI (reference sequence). V was shortened by 5 bases and J by 5 bases, with 9 bases between the two germline ends. The CDR3 length is 12 residues. CDR3 bases: TGTGCCAGCAGTCCCGTCTCCGAGACCCAGTACTTC. Its protein is CASSPVSETQYF.

The V gene is TRBV6-5, the J gene TRBJ1-1, with a weak D call TRBD1 (5 bases). The CDR3 has 14 residues. V was cut by 2 bases and J by 2 bases, with 9 bases left in between. Germline CDR1 is MNHEY and CDR2 is SVGAGI. CDR3 DNA: TGTGCCAGCAGTTACGTGGGGCGAAACACTGAAGCTTTCTTT. It is translated as CASSYVGRNTEAFF.

This clone was recorded only once. The junction departs from germline at one end; a sequencing error may be responsible. The V and J genes are TRBV5-4 and TRBJ2-7; perhaps TRBD1 as D (5 bases). Germline assignment: CDR1 SGHNT and CDR2 YYREEE (reference sequence). This CDR3 has 13 residues. The CDR3 loop reads CASSVPGQSGSDF. The CDR3 coding sequence is TGTGCCAGCAGCGTACCGGGCCAATCAGGGTCGGACTTC.

The chain carries TRBV19 and TRBJ1-2; 9 bases match TRBD1. J was trimmed by 5 bases and V by 5 bases; bases with no gene match: 9. CDR1 and CDR2 (germline): LNHDA, SQIVND (reference sequence). The CDR3 length is 15 residues. CDR3 DNA: TGTGCCAGTAGTCCAGAGGACAGGGGTGGTTATGGCTACACCTTC. Its protein product is CASSPEDRGGYGYTF.

The chain joins TRBV27 to TRBJ2-7; 9 nucleotides line up with TRBD1. Germline V gene data show CDR1 as MNHEY and CDR2 as SMNVEV (reference sequence). V was pared by 5 bases and J by 2 bases, with 13 bases of the junction left unmatched. The CDR3 runs to 17 residues. CDR3 coding DNA: TGTGCCAGCAGTAGGGACAGGGTAGCGGCTACCCCCTACGAGCAGTACTTC. This sequence encodes CASSRDRVAATPYEQYF.

The chain carries TRBV11-2 and TRBJ2-7, with D hard to call. The germline gives CDR1 SGHAT, CDR2 FQNNGV. V was pared by 0 bases and J by 6 bases, with 12 bases between. The CDR3 loop spans 14 amino acids. Here the CDR3 reads CASSLDFGYSEQYF. CDR3 DNA: TGTGCCAGCAGCTTAGATTTCGGGTATAGCGAGCAGTACTTC. The variable domain in full, with the rest retrieved from reference TRBV11-2 and TRBJ2-7, is EAGVAQSPRYKIIEKRQSVAFWCNPISGHATLYWYQQILGQGPKLLIQFQNNGVVDDSQLPKDRFSAERLKGVDSTLKIQPAKLEDSAVYLCASSLDFGYSEQYFGPGTRLTVT.

V gene TRBV11-2 combines with J gene TRBJ2-7; 10 bases are shared with TRBD1. The CDR3 length is 15 residues. CDR1 is SGHAT and CDR2 is FQNNGV in the germline V gene. The ends lost 4 bases at V and 2 bases at J; junction bases unmatched: 5. The CDR3, as DNA: TGTGCCAGCAGCTCACGCGGGACAGGGGCCTACGAGCAGTACTTC. Translating it yields CASSSRGTGAYEQYF.

This clone was seen more than once but under ten times. The chain employs TRBV10-3 and TRBJ2-3, with 9 nucleotides matching TRBD1. The CDR3 consists of 14 residues. V dropped 2 bases and J dropped 5; count of bases not matched to a gene: 2. Germline loops: CDR1 ENHRY, CDR2 SYGVKD. CDR3 sequence (DNA): TGTGCCATCAGTGAGGAGACAGGGGGAGATACGCAGTATTTT. Its protein is CAISEETGGDTQYF.

This clone was counted only a few times. V is TRBV4-2 and J is TRBJ1-1; the match to TRBD1 covers 7 bases. V was pared by 3 bases and J by 2 bases, with 12 bases of the junction left unmatched. The CDR3 has 17 amino acids. In germline, CDR1 is LGHNA, CDR2 YNFKEQ. CDR3 sequence: CASSQRILGTDNTEAFF. CDR3 in DNA: TGTGCCAGCAGCCAGAGGATACTCGGGACAGATAACACTGAAGCTTTCTTT.